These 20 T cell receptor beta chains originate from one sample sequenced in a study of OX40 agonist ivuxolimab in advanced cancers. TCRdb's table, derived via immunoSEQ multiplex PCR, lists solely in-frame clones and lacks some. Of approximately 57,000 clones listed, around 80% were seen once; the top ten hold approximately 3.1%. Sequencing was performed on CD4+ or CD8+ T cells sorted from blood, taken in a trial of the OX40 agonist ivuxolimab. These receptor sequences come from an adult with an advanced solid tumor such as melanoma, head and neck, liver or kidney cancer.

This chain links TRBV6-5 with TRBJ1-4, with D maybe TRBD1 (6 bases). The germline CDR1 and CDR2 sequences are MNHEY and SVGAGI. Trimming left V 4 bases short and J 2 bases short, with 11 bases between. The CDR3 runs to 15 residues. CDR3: CASSSRGLTNEKLFF. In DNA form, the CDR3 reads TGTGCCAGCAGTTCCCGGGGGCTCACTAATGAAAAACTGTTTTTT.

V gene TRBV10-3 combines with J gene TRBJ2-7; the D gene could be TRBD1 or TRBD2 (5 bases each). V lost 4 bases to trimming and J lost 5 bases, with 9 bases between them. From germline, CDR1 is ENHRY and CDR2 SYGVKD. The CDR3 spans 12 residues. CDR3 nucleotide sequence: TGTGCCATCAGTGGGGGGTTTGACGAGCAGTACTTC. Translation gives CAISGGFDEQYF.

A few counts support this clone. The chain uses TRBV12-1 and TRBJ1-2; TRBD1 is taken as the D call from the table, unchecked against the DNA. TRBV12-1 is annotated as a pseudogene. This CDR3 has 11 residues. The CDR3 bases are TGTGCCGGGGGCCGTCGCTATGGCTACACCTTC. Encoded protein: CAGGRRYGYTF.

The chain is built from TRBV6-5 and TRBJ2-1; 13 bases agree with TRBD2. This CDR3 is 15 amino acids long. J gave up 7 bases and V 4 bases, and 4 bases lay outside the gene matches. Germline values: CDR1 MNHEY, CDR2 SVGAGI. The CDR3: CASSSLAGGPNEQFF. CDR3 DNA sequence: TGTGCCAGCAGTTCACTAGCGGGAGGGCCGAATGAGCAGTTCTTC.

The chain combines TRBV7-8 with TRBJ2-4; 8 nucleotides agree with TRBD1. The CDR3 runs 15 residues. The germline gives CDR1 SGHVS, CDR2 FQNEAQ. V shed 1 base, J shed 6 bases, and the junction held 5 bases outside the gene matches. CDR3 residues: CASSLDQGALNIQYF. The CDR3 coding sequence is TGTGCCAGCAGCTTAGACCAGGGGGCGTTAAACATTCAGTACTTC.

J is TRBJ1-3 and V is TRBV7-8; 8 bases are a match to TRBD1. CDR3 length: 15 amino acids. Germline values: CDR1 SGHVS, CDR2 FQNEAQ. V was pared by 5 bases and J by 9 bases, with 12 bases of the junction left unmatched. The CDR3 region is CASSPRTGPVGTIYF. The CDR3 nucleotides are TGTGCCAGCAGCCCCCGGACAGGGCCGGTAGGCACCATATATTTT.

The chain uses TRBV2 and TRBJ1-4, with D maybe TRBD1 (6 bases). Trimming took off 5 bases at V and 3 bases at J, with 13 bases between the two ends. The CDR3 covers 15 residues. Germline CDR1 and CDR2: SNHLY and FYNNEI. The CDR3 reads CASSHAGVANEKLFF. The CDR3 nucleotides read TGTGCCAGCAGTCATGCAGGGGTGGCTAATGAAAAACTGTTTTTT.

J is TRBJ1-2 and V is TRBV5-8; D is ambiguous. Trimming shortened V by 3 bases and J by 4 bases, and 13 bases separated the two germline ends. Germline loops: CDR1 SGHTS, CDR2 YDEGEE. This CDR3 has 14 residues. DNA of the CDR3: TGTGCCAGCAGCTGGCTCTTGGGCGCCTATGGCTACACCTTC. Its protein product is CASSWLLGAYGYTF. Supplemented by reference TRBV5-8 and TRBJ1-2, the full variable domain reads EAGVTQSPTHLIKTRGQQATLRCSPISGHTSVYWYQQALGLGLQFLLWYDEGEERNRGNFPPRFSGRQFPNYSSELNVNALELEDSALYLCASSWLLGAYGYTFGSGTRLTVV.

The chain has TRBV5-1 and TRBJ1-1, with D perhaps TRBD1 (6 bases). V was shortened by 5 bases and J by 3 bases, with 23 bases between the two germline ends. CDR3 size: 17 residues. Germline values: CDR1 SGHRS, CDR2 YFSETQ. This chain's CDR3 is CASSTLGGRIGYTEAFF. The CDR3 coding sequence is TGCGCCAGCAGTACCTTAGGGGGGCGGATCGGATACACTGAAGCTTTCTTT. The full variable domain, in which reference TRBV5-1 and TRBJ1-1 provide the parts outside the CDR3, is KAGVTQTPRYLIKTRGQQVTLSCSPISGHRSVSWYQQTPGQGLQFLFEYFSETQRNKGNFPGRFSGRQFSNSRSEMNVSTLELGDSALYLCASSTLGGRIGYTEAFFGQGTRLTVV.

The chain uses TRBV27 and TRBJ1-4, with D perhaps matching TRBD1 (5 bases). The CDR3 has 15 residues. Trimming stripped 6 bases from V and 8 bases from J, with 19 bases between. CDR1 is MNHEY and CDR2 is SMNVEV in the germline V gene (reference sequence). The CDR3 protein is CASSLGGTAGEKLFF. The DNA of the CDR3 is TGTGCCAGCAGCTTGGGAGGGACGGCGGGCGAAAAACTGTTTTTT.

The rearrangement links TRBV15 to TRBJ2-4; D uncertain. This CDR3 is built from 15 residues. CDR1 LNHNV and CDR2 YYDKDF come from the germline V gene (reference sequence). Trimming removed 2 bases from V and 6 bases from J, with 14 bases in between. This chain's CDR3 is CATSRTARNGNIQYF. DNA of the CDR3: TGTGCCACCAGCAGAACCGCTAGGAATGGAAACATTCAGTACTTC. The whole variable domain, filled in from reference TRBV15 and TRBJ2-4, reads DAMVIQNPRYQVTQFGKPVTLSCSQTLNHNVMYWYQQKSSQAPKLLFHYYDKDFNNEADTPDNFQSRRPNTSFCFLDIRSPGLGDTAMYLCATSRTARNGNIQYFGAGTRLSVL.

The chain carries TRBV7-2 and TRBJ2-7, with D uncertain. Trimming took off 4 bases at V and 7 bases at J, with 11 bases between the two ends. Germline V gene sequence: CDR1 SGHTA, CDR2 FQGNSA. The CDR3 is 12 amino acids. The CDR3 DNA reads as TGTGCCAGCAGCTCTTCACAAAGGGAGCAGTACTTC. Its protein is CASSSSQREQYF. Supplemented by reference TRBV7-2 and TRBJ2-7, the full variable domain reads GAGVSQSPSNKVTEKGKDVELRCDPISGHTALYWYRQSLGQGLEFLIYFQGNSAPDKSGLPSDRFSAERTGGSVSTLTIQRTQQEDSAVYLCASSSSQREQYFGPGTRLTVT.

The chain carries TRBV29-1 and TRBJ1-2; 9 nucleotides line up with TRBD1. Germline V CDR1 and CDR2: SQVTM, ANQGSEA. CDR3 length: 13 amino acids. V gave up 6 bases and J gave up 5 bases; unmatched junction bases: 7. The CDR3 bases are TGCAGCGTGCAATCCGGGACAGGGTATGGCTACACCTTC. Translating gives CSVQSGTGYGYTF. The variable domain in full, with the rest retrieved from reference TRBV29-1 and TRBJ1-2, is SAVISQKPSRDICQRGTSLTIQCQVDSQVTMMFWYRQQPGQSLTLIATANQGSEATYESGFVIDKFPISRPNLTFSTLTVSNMSPEDSSIYLCSVQSGTGYGYTFGSGTRLTVV.

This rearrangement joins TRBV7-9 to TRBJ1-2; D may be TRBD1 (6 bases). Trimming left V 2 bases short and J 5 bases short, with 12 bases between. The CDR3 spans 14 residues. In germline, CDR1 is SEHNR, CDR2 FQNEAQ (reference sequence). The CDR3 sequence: CASSLRGGGYGYTF. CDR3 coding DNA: TGTGCCAGCAGCTTACGTGGGGGCGGATATGGCTACACCTTC.

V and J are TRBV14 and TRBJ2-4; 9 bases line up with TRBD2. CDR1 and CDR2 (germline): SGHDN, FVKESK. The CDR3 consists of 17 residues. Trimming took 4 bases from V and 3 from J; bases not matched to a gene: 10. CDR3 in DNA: TGTGCCAGCAGCCCCGGCGGTAGCGGGAGTGTCAAAAACATTCAGTACTTC. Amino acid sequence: CASSPGGSGSVKNIQYF. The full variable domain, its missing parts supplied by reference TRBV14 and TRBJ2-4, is EAGVTQFPSHSVIEKGQTVTLRCDPISGHDNLYWYRRVMGKEIKFLLHFVKESKQDESGMPNNRFLAERTGGTYSTLKVQPAELEDSGVYFCASSPGGSGSVKNIQYFGAGTRLSVL.

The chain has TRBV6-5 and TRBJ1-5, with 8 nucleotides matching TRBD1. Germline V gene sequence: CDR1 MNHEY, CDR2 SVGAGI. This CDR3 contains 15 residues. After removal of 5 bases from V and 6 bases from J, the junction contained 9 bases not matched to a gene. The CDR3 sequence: CASSRTGGWGQPQHF. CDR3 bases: TGTGCCAGCAGTCGCACAGGGGGATGGGGTCAGCCCCAGCATTTT.

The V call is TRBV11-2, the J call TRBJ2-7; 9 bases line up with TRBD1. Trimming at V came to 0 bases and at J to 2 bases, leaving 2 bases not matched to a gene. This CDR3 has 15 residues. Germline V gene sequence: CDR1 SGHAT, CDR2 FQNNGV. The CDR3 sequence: CASSLEGQGTYEQYF. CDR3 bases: TGTGCCAGCAGCTTAGAGGGACAGGGTACCTACGAGCAGTACTTC.

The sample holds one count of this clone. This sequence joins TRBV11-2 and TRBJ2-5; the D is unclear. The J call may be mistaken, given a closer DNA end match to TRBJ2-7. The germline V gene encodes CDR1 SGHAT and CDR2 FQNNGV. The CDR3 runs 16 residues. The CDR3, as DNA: TGTGCCAGCAGCTTTACCGGTGGCATCCTATCCTACGAGCAGTACTTC. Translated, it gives CASSFTGGILSYEQYF.

The CDR3 DNA reads TGTGCCAGCAGCTACAATGAGCAGTTCTTC. The encoded protein is CASSYNEQFF. The chain is built from TRBV7-9 and TRBJ2-1; D gene unclear. Germline V gene sequence: CDR1 SEHNR, CDR2 FQNEAQ (reference sequence). The CDR3 consists of 10 residues. V dropped 4 bases and J dropped 5 bases, with 0 bases sitting between them.

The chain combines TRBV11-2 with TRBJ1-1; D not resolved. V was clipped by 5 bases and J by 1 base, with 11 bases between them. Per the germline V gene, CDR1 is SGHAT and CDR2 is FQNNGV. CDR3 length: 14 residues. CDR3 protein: CASSRALGNTEAFF. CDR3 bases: TGTGCCAGCAGCAGAGCCCTCGGGAACACTGAAGCTTTCTTT.